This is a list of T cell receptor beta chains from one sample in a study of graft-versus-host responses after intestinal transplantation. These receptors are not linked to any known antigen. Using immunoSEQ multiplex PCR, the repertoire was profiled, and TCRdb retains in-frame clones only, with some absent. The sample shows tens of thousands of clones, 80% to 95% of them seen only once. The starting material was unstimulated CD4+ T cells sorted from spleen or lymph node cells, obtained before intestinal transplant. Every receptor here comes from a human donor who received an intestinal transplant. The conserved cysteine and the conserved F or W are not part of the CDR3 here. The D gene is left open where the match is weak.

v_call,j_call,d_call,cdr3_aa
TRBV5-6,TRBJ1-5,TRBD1,ASSSSGTGERPQH
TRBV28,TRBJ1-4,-,ASKTTNEKLF
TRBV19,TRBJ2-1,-,ASSGSLGNEQF
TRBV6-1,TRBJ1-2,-,ASRPGAGGYT
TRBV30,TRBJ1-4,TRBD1,AWSRAGGLNEKLF
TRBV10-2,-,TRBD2,ASSVRGNEQY
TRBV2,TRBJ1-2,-,ASIRGRVYGYT
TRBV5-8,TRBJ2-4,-,ASSFPLKY
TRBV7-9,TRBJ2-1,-,ASSVAEEQF
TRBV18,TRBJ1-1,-,ASSPRVEAF
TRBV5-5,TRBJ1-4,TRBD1,ASSQGQGPFGTNEKLF
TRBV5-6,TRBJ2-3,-,ASSFGTDTQY
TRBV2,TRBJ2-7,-,ASSEWRTDTSYEQY
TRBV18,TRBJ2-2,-,ASSPDIANTGELF
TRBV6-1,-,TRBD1,ASSEIGQGALYEQY
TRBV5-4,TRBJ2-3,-,ASRNDTVPTDTQY
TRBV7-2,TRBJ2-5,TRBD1,ASSLEGTGGAETQY
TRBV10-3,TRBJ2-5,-,AISPVTGKQETQY
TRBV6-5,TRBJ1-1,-,ASSYGSRRYAEAF
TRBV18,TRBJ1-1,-,ASSRAGRTEAF
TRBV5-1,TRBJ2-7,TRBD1,ASSFRDRVYEQY
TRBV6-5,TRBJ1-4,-,ASRFGETEKLF
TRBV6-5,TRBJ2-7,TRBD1,ASRGTGRGYEQY
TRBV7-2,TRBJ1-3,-,ASSFQGGTGNTIY
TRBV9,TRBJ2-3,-,ASSVVGAGTDTQY
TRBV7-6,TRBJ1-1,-,ASSLAGAANTEAF
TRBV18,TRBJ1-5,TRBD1,ASSPGTGGNQPQH
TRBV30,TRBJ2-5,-,AWSVKRDNQETQY
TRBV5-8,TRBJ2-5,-,ASSYIGEETQY